A selection of T cell receptor beta chains follows, all from one sample in a study of Ad26.COV2.S vaccination and SARS-CoV-2 variants. Here immunoSEQ multiplex PCR was the method, and the copy in TCRdb shows in-frame clones only, minus some. This sample carries roughly 320,000 clones, 70% to 90% of them seen once, and the ten largest clones take under 2.5%. The material was peripheral blood, obtained in a trial of Ad26.COV2.S vaccine versus placebo. These receptors originate from a person between 18 and 65 years old who received the Ad26.COV2.S COVID-19 vaccine or a placebo. Both conserved end residues are part of each CDR3. A D gene is named only where the DNA matches it firmly. A clone size is listed for some rows: how often the clone was seen (once, few, many), or a class if it is expanded.

TRBJ2-6	TRBV5-1	NA	NA	CASSLADQSGANVLTF	TGCGCCAGCAGCTTGGCAGACCAGTCTGGGGCCAACGTCCTGACTTTC
TRBJ1-2	TRBV19	TRBD1	NA	CASSTGTEDYGYTF	TGTGCCAGTAGTACCGGGACAGAAGACTATGGCTACACCTTC
TRBJ2-7	TRBV9	NA	NA	CASSRDTPYEQYF	TGTGCCAGCAGCCGGGACACCCCCTACGAGCAGTACTTC
TRBJ1-1	TRBV2	TRBD1	NA	CASIGYRGATEAFF	TGTGCCAGCATTGGATACAGGGGAGCCACTGAAGCTTTCTTT
TRBJ1-5	TRBV6-1	NA	NA	CASSEFQGTSGPQHF	TGTGCCAGCAGTGAATTCCAGGGGACGTCAGGCCCCCAGCATTTT
TRBJ2-3	TRBV18	TRBD2	NA	CASSSGATDTQYF	TGTGCCAGCTCAAGCGGGGCGACAGATACGCAGTATTTT
TRBJ2-5	TRBV2	NA	NA	CASRGGGQETQYF	TGTGCCAGCAGGGGAGGAGGCCAAGAGACCCAGTACTTC
TRBJ1-2	TRBV11-2	TRBD1	NA	CASGQVYGYTF	TGTGCCAGTGGACAGGTTTATGGCTACACCTTC
TRBJ1-1	TRBV5-4	NA	NA	CASSLGENTEAFF	TGTGCCAGCAGCTTGGGTGAGAACACTGAAGCTTTCTTT
TRBJ2-7	TRBV6-6	TRBD2	once	CASSYGLADSYEQYF	TGTGCCAGCAGTTACGGCCTAGCGGACTCCTACGAGCAGTACTTC
TRBJ2-5	TRBV19	NA	NA	CASSIVTGPETQYF	TGTGCCAGTAGTATAGTAACAGGGCCGGAGACCCAGTACTTC
TRBJ2-3	TRBV5-4	TRBD1	NA	CASSQGVFFTDTQYF	TGTGCCAGCTCCCAGGGGGTTTTTTTCACAGATACGCAGTATTTT
TRBJ1-2	TRBV3-1/TRBV3-2	NA	NA	CASSQASSNYGYTF	TGTGCCAGCAGCCAAGCTTCATCTAACTATGGCTACACCTTC
TRBJ2-2	TRBV7-3	NA	NA	CASSLQGNGGELFF	TGTGCCAGCAGCTTACAGGGGAATGGCGGGGAGCTGTTTTTT
TRBJ1-6	TRBV12-5	TRBD1	NA	CASGATGANSPLHF	TGTGCTAGTGGAGCTACAGGGGCTAATTCACCCCTCCACTTT
TRBJ2-1	TRBV7-2	NA	NA	CASSLAAAEYNEQFF	TGTGCCAGCAGCTTAGCGGCAGCGGAGTACAATGAGCAGTTCTTC
TRBJ1-1	TRBV28	NA	few	CASSRRWGGDTEAFF	TGTGCCAGCAGCCGAAGGTGGGGAGGGGACACTGAAGCTTTCTTT
TRBJ1-6	TRBV5-5	NA	NA	CASSLMVPAVGSPLHF	TGTGCCAGCAGCTTGATGGTTCCTGCCGTGGGTTCACCCCTCCACTTT
TRBJ1-3	TRBV11-2	NA	once	CASSLDYSGNTIYF	TGTGCCAGCAGCTTAGACTACTCTGGAAACACCATATATTTT
TRBJ1-1	TRBV11-3	NA	NA	CASSREYTEAFF	TGTGCCAGCAGTCGAGAGTACACTGAAGCTTTCTTT
TRBJ2-3	TRBV12-5	NA	NA	CASGPPGEAGTQYF	TGTGCTAGTGGCCCACCCGGGGAGGCAGGGACGCAGTATTTT
TRBJ2-2	TRBV28	NA	once	CASSPDMADNTGELFF	TGTGCCAGCAGCCCAGATATGGCAGATAACACCGGGGAGCTGTTTTTT
TRBJ1-2	TRBV7-2	NA	NA	CASSRTTQGLYGYTF	TGTGCCAGCTCCCGAACTACCCAGGGATTGTATGGCTACACCTTC
TRBJ1-2	TRBV3-1/TRBV3-2	NA	NA	CASSQAGEGGYTF	TGTGCCAGCAGCCAGGCAGGGGAGGGTGGCTACACCTTC
TRBJ2-2	TRBV28	NA	once	CASTPRRAGKTGELFF	TGTGCCAGCACCCCCCGTCGGGCCGGAAAAACCGGGGAGCTGTTTTTT
TRBJ2-6	TRBV3-1/TRBV3-2	NA	NA	CASSQGGRANVLTF	TGTGCCAGCAGCCAAGGGGGAAGGGCCAACGTCCTGACTTTC
TRBJ2-5	TRBV7-6	NA	NA	CASSLDTGDSLKGLETQYF	TGTGCCAGCAGCTTGGACACAGGGGACTCACTCAAGGGATTGGAGACCCAGTACTTC